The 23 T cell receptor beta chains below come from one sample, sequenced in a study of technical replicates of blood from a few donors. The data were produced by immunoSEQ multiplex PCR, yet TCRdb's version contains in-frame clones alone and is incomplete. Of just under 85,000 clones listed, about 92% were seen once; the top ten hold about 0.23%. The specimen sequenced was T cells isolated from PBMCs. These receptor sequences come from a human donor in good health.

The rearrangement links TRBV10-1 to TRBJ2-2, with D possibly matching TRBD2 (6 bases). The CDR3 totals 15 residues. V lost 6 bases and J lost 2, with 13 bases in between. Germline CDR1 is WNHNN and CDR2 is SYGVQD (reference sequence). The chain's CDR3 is CASSNSGLNTGELFF. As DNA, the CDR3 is TGCGCCAGCAGCAATAGCGGATTAAACACCGGGGAGCTGTTTTTT.

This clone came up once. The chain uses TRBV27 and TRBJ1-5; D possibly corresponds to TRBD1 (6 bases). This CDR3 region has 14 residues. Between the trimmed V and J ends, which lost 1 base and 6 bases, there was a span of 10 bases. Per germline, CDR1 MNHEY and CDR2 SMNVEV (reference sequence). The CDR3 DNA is TGTGCCAGCAGTTTATTGGGGGGGCTTCAGCCCCAGCATTTT. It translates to CASSLLGGLQPQHF.

The CDR3 DNA reads as TGCAGCACAGACGGACAGGCTAGTAGGTACAATGAGCAGTTCTTC. It is translated as CSTDGQASRYNEQFF. The gene calls are TRBV29-1 and TRBJ2-1, with 7 bases lining up with TRBD1. V lost 8 bases, J lost 4 bases, and 14 bases stayed unmatched. Germline-derived CDR1 and CDR2 are SQVTM and ANQGSEA. The CDR3 spans 15 residues.

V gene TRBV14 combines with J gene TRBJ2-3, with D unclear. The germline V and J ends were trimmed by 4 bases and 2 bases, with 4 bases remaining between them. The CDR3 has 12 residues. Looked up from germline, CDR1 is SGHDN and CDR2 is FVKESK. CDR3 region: CASSPFTDTQYF. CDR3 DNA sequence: TGTGCCAGCAGCCCCTTCACAGATACGCAGTATTTT.

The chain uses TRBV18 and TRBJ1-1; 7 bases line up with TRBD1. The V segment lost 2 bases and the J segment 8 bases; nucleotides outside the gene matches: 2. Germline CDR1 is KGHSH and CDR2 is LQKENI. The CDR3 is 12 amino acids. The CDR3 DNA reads TGTGCCAGCTCACCAACAGGGGAGGAAGCTTTCTTT. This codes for CASSPTGEEAFF.

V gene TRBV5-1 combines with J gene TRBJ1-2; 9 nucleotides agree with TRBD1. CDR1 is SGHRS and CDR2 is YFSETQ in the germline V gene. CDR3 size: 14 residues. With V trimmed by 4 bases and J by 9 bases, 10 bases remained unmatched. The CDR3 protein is CASSITGTGRRYTF. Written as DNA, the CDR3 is TGCGCCAGCAGCATAACCGGGACAGGGCGGCGCTACACCTTC.

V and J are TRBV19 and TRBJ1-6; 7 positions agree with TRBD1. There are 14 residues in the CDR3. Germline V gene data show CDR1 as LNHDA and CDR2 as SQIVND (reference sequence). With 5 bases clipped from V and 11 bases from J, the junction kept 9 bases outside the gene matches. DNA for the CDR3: TGTGCCAGTAGTTCAGGGACTCAGGGGGCACCCCTCCACTTT. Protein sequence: CASSSGTQGAPLHF.

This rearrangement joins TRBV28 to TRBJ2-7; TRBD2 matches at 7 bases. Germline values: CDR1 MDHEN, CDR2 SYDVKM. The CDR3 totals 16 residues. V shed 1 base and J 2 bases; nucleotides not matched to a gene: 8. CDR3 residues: CASSLSAGETPYEQYF. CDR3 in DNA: TGTGCCAGCAGTTTATCGGCGGGGGAGACCCCCTACGAGCAGTACTTC.

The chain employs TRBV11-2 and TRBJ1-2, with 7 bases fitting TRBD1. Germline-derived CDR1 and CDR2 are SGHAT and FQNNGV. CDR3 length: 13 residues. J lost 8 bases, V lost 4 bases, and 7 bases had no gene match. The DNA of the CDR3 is TGTGCCAGCAGCTCGGGACAGTCATGGGGCTACACCTTC. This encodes CASSSGQSWGYTF.

In DNA form, the CDR3 reads TGTGCCAGCAGCACCGGACAGGGTTTGTCTGGGGCCAACGTCCTGACTTTC. It specifies CASSTGQGLSGANVLTF. The chain employs TRBV7-3 and TRBJ2-6; TRBD1 matches 8 bases. CDR1 and CDR2 (germline): SGHTA, FQGTGA. The V and J ends lost 5 bases and 1 base, in that order; junction bases with no gene match: 7. The CDR3 has 17 residues.

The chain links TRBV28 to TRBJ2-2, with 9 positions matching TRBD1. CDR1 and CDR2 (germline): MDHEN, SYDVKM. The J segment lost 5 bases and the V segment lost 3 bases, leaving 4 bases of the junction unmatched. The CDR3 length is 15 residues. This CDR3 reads CASSFRDRETGELFF. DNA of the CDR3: TGTGCCAGCAGTTTCCGGGACAGGGAGACCGGGGAGCTGTTTTTT.

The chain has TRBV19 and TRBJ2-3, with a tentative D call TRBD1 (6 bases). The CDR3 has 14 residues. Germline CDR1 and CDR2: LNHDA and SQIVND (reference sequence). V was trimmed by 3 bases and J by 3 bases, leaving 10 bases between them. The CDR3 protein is CASSMFRGTDTQYF. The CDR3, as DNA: TGTGCCAGTAGTATGTTCAGGGGAACAGATACGCAGTATTTT.

The CDR3 region is CASSQSPPPTSPSSYEQYF. The CDR3 coding sequence is TGCGCCAGCAGCCAAAGTCCCCCACCGACTAGCCCGAGCTCCTACGAGCAGTACTTC. The chain joins TRBV4-1 to TRBJ2-7; TRBD2 matches at 7 bases. CDR3 size: 19 residues. Per the germline V gene, CDR1 is MGHRA and CDR2 is YSYEKL. V shed 2 bases and J 0 bases; nucleotides not matched to a gene: 16.

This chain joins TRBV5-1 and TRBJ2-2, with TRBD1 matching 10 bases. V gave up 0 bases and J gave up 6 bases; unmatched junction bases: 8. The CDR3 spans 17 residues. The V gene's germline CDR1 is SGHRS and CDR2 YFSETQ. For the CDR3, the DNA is TGCGCCAGCAGCTTGGCGTTGAGGACAGGGGGTCCCGGGGAGCTGTTTTTT. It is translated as CASSLALRTGGPGELFF.

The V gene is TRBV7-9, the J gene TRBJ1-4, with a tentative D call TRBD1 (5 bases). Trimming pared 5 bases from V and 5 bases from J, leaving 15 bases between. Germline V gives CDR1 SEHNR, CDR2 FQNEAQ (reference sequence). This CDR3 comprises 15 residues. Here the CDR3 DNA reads TGTGCCAGCAGCCTGACGGACAACCCAAATGAAAAACTGTTTTTT. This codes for CASSLTDNPNEKLFF. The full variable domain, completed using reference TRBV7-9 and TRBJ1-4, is DTGVSQNPRHKITKRGQNVTFRCDPISEHNRLYWYRQTLGQGPEFLTYFQNEAQLEKSRLLSDRFSAERPKGSFSTLEIQRTEQGDSAMYLCASSLTDNPNEKLFFGSGTQLSVL.

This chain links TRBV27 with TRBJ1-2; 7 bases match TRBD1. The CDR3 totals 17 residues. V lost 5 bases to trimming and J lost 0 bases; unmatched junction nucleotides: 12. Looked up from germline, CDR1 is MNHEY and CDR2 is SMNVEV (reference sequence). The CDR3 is CASSPYYAGTANYGYTF. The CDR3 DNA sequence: TGTGCCAGCAGTCCCTACTACGCCGGGACAGCTAACTATGGCTACACCTTC.

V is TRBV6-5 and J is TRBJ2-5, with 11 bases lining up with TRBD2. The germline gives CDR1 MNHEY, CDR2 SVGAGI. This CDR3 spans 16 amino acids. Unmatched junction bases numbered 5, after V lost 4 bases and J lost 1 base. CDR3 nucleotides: TGTGCCAGCAGTTTCGGACTAGCGGGCTTCCAAGAGACCCAGTACTTC. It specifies CASSFGLAGFQETQYF.

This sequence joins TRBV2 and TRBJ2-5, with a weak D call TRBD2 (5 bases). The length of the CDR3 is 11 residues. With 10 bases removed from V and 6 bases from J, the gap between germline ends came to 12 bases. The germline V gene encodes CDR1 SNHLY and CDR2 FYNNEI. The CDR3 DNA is TGTGCCACTTCCCCGGGGAAGACCCAGTACTTC. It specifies CATSPGKTQYF.

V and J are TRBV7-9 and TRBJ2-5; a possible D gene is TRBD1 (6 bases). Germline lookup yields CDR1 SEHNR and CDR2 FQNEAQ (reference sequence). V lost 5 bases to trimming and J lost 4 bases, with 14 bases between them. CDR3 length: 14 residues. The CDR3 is CASSPQGGIETQYF. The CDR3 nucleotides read TGTGCCAGCAGCCCTCAAGGGGGTATAGAGACCCAGTACTTC.

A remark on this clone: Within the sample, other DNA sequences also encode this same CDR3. CDR3 nucleotides: TGTGCCAGCAGTTCATCCTATGGCTACACCTTC. As protein: CASSSSYGYTF. The V call is TRBV7-9, the J call TRBJ1-2; no clear D gene. V was clipped by 6 bases and J by 4 bases, with 6 bases between them. Germline V CDR1 and CDR2: SEHNR, FQNEAQ (reference sequence). This CDR3 has 11 amino acids.

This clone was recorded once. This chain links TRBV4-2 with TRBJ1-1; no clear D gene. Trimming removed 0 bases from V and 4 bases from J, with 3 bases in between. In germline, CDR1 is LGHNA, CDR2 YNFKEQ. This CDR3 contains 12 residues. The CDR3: CASSQDLTEAFF. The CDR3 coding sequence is TGTGCCAGCAGCCAAGATCTCACTGAAGCTTTCTTT.

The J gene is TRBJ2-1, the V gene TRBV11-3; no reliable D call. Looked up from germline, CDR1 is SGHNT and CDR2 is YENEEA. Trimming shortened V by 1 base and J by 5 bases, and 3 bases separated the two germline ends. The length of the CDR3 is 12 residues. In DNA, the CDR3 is TGTGCCAGCAGCTTAGTAAACAATGAGCAGTTCTTC. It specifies CASSLVNNEQFF.

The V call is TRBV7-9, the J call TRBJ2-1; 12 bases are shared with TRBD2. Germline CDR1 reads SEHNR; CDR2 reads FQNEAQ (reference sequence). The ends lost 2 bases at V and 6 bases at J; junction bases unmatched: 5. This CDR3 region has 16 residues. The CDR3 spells CASSLLAGGVGNEQFF. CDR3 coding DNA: TGTGCCAGCAGCTTACTAGCGGGAGGGGTAGGCAATGAGCAGTTCTTC.